This T cell receptor (beta chain) comes out of a study of identical twins. Study-level points and caveats: Monozygotic twin pairs showed more out-of-frame TCR alpha sharing than models estimated. In zero-insertion analyses, partial confounding could arise from invariant MAIT and iNKT cells.

This clonotype was counted between two and nine times. As yet, its antigen is unknown. A universal primer site came from template switching; cDNA carried unique molecular identifiers. TCRdb independently ran MiXCR on the 5' RACE reads; one entry per CDR3 protein. The sample has more than 400,000 distinct CDR3 sequences, approximately 14% seen once. The CDR3 totals 14 residues. Germline V gene lookup returns CDR1 SQVTM and CDR2 ANQGSEA. The ends were cut back, 4 bases at V and 7 bases at J, with 19 bases in the middle. In addition, the sample was reused for a study of yellow fever vaccine responses in identical twins.

The receptor was derived from a woman under 30 in good health. Sequencing input: CD4+ T cells sorted from blood. The rearrangement uses TRBV29-1 and TRBJ2-5, with D hard to call. The CDR3 DNA reads TGCAGCGTTGTGCTGGTTTGGCGAATGGTGACCCAGTACTTC. It codes for CSVVLVWRMVTQYF.